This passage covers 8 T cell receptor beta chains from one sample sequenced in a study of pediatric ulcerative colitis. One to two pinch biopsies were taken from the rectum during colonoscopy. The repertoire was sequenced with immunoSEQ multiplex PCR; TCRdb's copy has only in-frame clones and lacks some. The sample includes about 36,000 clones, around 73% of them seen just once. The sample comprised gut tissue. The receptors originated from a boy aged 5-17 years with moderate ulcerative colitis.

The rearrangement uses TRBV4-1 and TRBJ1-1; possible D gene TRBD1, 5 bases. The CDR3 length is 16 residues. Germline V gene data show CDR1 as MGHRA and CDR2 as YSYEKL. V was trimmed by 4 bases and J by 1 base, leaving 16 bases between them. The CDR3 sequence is CASSLTPGTGNTEAFF. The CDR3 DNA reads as TGCGCCAGCAGCCTTACGCCCGGGACGGGGAACACTGAAGCTTTCTTT.

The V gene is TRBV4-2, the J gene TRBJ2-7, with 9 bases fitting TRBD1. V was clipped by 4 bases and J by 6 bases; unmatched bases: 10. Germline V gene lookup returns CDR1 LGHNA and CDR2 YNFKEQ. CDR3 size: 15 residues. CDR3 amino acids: CASSPGGQGQSEQYF. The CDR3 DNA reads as TGTGCCAGCAGCCCGGGGGGACAGGGTCAATCCGAGCAGTACTTC.

The CDR3 DNA reads TGTGCCAGCAGCCAAGATCAGGGGATAGATACGCAGTATTTT. Its translation is CASSQDQGIDTQYF. This chain links TRBV4-2 with TRBJ2-3; TRBD1 is a possible D gene (6 bases). V was shortened by 0 bases and J by 5 bases, with 9 bases between the two germline ends. There are 14 residues in the CDR3. Germline CDR1 reads LGHNA; CDR2 reads YNFKEQ.

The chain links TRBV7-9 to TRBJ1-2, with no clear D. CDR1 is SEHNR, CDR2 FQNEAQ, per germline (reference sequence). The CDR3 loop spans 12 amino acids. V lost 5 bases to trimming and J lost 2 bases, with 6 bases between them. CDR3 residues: CASSRENYGYTF. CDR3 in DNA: TGTGCCAGCAGCCGCGAAAACTATGGCTACACCTTC.

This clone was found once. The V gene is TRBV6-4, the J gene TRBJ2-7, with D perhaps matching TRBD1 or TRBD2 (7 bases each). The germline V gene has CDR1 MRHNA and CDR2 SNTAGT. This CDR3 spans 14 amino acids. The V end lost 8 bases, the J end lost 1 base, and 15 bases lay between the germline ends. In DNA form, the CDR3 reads TGTGCCAGCGACCAGGGGGGGTGGTCCTACGAGCAGTACTTC. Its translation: CASDQGGWSYEQYF.

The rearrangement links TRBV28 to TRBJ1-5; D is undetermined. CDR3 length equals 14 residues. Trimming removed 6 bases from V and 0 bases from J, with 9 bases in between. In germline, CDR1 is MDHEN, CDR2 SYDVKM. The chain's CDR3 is CASRTTYSNQPQHF. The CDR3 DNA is TGTGCCAGCAGGACGACATATAGCAATCAGCCCCAGCATTTT.

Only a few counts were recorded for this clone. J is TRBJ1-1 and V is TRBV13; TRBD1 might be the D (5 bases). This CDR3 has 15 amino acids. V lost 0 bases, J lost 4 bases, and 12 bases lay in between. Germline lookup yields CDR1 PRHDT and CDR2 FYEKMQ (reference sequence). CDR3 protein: CASSLGIRGATEAFF. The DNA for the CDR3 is TGTGCCAGCAGCTTAGGGATCCGTGGGGCCACTGAAGCTTTCTTT.

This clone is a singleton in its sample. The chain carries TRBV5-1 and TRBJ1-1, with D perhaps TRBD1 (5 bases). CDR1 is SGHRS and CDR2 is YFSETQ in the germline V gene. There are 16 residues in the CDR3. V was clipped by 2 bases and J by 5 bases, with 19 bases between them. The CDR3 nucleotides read TGCGCCAGCAGCTTTGGATCAGGACAAGATTGGACTGAAGCTTTCTTT. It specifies CASSFGSGQDWTEAFF. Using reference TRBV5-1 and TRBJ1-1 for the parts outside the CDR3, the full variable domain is KAGVTQTPRYLIKTRGQQVTLSCSPISGHRSVSWYQQTPGQGLQFLFEYFSETQRNKGNFPGRFSGRQFSNSRSEMNVSTLELGDSALYLCASSFGSGQDWTEAFFGQGTRLTVV.